This T cell receptor beta chain was found in a study of beta chain features in type 1 diabetes. Across the whole study: Examination spanned roughly 110 million sorted cells from all samples.

This clone was recorded a few times. Its antigen is unknown. Study-level results: The study found moderately but significantly shorter TCRB CDR3s in all four CD4+ subsets of Type 1 diabetes patients.

Trimming took 5 bases from V and 4 from J, leaving 6 bases between them. Germline lookup yields CDR1 SGHRS and CDR2 YFSETQ. This CDR3 has 11 residues. Sequencing targeted expressed TCRB transcripts, as all isolated RNA had been reverse transcribed. Libraries were prepared by immunoSEQ multiplex PCR; TCRdb keeps only in-frame clonotypes and omits some of them. The data contain more than 300,000 clones, 8.5% to 10% of them singletons. Sequencing was done on a sample of central memory CD4+ T cells from blood. The sequence derives from a man aged 25-40 years with type 1 diabetes. The chain joins TRBV5-1 to TRBJ2-5; D is undetermined. CDR3 loop: CASSNLETQYF. The CDR3 DNA reads as TGCGCCAGCAGTAACCTAGAGACCCAGTACTTC. The full variable domain, in which reference TRBV5-1 and TRBJ2-5 provide the parts outside the CDR3, is KAGVTQTPRYLIKTRGQQVTLSCSPISGHRSVSWYQQTPGQGLQFLFEYFSETQRNKGNFPGRFSGRQFSNSRSEMNVSTLELGDSALYLCASSNLETQYFGPGTRLLVL.